The 5 T cell receptor beta chains in this list originate from one sample, sequenced in a study of technical replicates of blood from a few donors (dated by TCRdb to 2016 to 2017). The library was prepared using the immunoSEQ multiplex PCR assay. Sourced from immuneACCESS, this table was stored by TCRdb with only in-frame sequences that have V and J called. A share of the clones is absent; for the studies checked, an unresolved V gene accounts for under half, and the remainder has no known explanation. The sample table contains about 15,000 clones; only one count was recorded for over 75% of them. About an eighth of the sample is held by the ten biggest clonotypes. Sequenced sample: PBMCs. These receptors came from a human donor in good health.

The genes are TRBV4-1 and TRBJ2-3; 13 bases agree with TRBD2. Germline V lookup: CDR1 MGHRA, CDR2 YSYEKL. The ends lost 0 bases at V and 4 bases at J; junction bases unmatched: 1. The CDR3 is 16 residues long. The CDR3 coding sequence is TGCGCCAGCAGCCAAGAACTAGCGGGAGGGCCAGATACGCAGTATTTT. Translating it yields CASSQELAGGPDTQYF.

The gene calls are TRBV6-4 and TRBJ2-3; possibly TRBD2 for D (5 bases). The CDR3 consists of 16 residues. The germline V gene has CDR1 MRHNA and CDR2 SNTAGT. Trimming stripped 2 bases from V and 0 bases from J, with 12 bases between. CDR3 nucleotide sequence: TGTGCCAGCAGTGACCTTGCTAGCACCAGCACAGATACGCAGTATTTT. This sequence encodes CASSDLASTSTDTQYF.

J is TRBJ1-5 and V is TRBV19; 7 bases are a match to TRBD1. Germline CDR1 LNHDA, CDR2 SQIVND (reference sequence). The J segment lost 4 bases and the V segment lost 5 bases, leaving 11 bases of the junction unmatched. The CDR3 runs 16 residues. The CDR3 sequence is CASSFLQGYRNQPQHF. CDR3 bases: TGTGCCAGTAGTTTCTTACAGGGGTACCGAAATCAGCCCCAGCATTTT.

The chain links TRBV29-1 to TRBJ1-2; 9 bases agree with TRBD1. The germline gives CDR1 SQVTM, CDR2 ANQGSEA. The trim removed 7 bases at V and 5 bases at J, leaving 11 bases unmatched. The CDR3 is made up of 14 amino acids. CDR3 amino acids: CSALQGAGNYGYTF. CDR3 bases: TGCAGCGCCCTACAGGGGGCTGGTAATTATGGCTACACCTTC. The full variable domain, in which reference TRBV29-1 and TRBJ1-2 provide the parts outside the CDR3, is SAVISQKPSRDICQRGTSLTIQCQVDSQVTMMFWYRQQPGQSLTLIATANQGSEATYESGFVIDKFPISRPNLTFSTLTVSNMSPEDSSIYLCSALQGAGNYGYTFGSGTRLTVV.

This chain links TRBV5-1 with TRBJ2-5; TRBD2 is a possible D gene (6 bases). CDR3 length: 14 residues. Germline values: CDR1 SGHRS, CDR2 YFSETQ. Between the trimmed V and J ends, which lost 4 bases and 5 bases, there was a span of 15 bases. For the CDR3, the DNA is TGCGCCAGCAGCCCGTCGGGGGTTCGGGAGACCCAGTACTTC. Amino acid sequence: CASSPSGVRETQYF.